The clone carrying this T cell receptor beta chain was detected only a few times. Its target is not known. After constant-region reverse-primer amplification, full-length variable regions underwent semi-nested PCR with Nested Universal Primer A. TCRdb recomputed calls from the 5' RACE reads with MiXCR, one row per CDR3 protein. The sample lists around 50,000 distinct CDR3 sequences, 25% to 30% occurring once. Memory CD4+ T cells were sorted as CD4+CD45RO+CD25- cells. Points from the study as a whole: The larger-cohort validation was restricted to a single TCR beta V-J rearrangement rather than whole repertoires. The TCR gene usage of tumor memory CD4+ T cells clustered together with blood and lymph node memory CD4+ cells and with lymph node naive CD4+ cells.

The length of the CDR3 is 13 residues. CDR1 and CDR2 from the germline V gene are LNHNV and YYDKDF (reference sequence). The V end lost 3 bases, the J end lost 5 bases, and 10 bases lay between the germline ends. The sequencing input was tumor-infiltrating memory CD4+ T cells sorted from the breast tumor. Subset here: memory CD4+ T cells, CD4+CD45RO+CD25-. The clonotype comes from a female donor with breast cancer. This sequence joins TRBV15 and TRBJ1-1; the D is unclear. CDR3 DNA: TGTGCCACCAGCAGTGAGGCGAGGACTGAAGCTTTCTTT. Amino acid sequence: CATSSEARTEAFF.